This T cell receptor (beta chain) was documented in a study of T cell responses to AZD1222 COVID-19 vaccine. The table came from immunoSEQ multiplex PCR; TCRdb's copy has only in-frame clones and leaves some out. Of some 100,000 clones in the sample, 88% were seen once. The CDR3 is 15 amino acids. Germline V gene lookup returns CDR1 SGDLS and CDR2 YYNGEE. Trimming removed 0 bases at V and 7 bases at J, with 16 bases between. General study results and limits: Donor demographics were predominantly white British with a female majority; clonal diversity may be underestimated. Just 5 to 7 AZD1222 recipients were seropositive at baseline. When two AZD1222 doses had been given, Spike-specific TCR breadth and depth rose.

Points on this clone: Its antigen is unknown.

The receptor was isolated from an adult in good health. The chain combines TRBV9 with TRBJ2-5; unclear D gene. The sequencing here drew on peripheral blood, taken on day 0 of AZD1222 vaccination. The CDR3, as DNA: TGTGCCAGCAGCGTAGGGCCCTATTCCTATTCGACCCAGTACTTC. Residues: CASSVGPYSYSTQYF.